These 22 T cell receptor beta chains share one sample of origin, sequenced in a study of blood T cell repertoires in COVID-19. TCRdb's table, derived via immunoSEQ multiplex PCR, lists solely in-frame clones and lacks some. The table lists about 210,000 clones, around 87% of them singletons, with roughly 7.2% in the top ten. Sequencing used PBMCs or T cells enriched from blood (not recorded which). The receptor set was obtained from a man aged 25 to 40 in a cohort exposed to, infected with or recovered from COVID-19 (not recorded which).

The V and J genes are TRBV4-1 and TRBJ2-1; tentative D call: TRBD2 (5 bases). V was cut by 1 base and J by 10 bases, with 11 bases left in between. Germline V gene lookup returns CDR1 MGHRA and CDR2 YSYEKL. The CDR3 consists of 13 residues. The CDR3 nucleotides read TGCGCCAGCAGCCAAGTACCGAGCGGAGAGCAGTTCTTC. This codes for CASSQVPSGEQFF.

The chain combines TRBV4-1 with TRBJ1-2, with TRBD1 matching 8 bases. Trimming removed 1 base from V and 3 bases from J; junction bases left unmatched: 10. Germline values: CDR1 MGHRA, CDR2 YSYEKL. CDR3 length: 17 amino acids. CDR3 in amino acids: CASSQVTRQGADYGYTF. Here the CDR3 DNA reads TGCGCCAGCAGCCAAGTCACTCGGCAGGGGGCTGACTATGGCTACACCTTC.

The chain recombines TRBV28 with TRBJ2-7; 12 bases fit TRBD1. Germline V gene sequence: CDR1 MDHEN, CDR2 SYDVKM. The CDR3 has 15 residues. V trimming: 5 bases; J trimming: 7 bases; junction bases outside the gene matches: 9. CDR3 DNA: TGTGCCAGCAGTCCCCCCGGGACAGGGGGCGGGGAGCAGTACTTC. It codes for CASSPPGTGGGEQYF.

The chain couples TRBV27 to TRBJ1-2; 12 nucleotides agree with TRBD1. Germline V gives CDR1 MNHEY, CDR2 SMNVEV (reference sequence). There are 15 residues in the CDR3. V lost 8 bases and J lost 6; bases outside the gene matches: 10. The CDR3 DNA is TGTGCCAGCGGGGTACCGGGACAGGGGGCCCATGGCTACACCTTC. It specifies CASGVPGQGAHGYTF.

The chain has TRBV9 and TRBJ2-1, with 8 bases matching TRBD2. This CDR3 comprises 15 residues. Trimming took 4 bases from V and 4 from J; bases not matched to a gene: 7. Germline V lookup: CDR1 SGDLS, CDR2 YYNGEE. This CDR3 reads CASSINPGGYNEQFF. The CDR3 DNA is TGTGCCAGCAGCATAAATCCGGGAGGGTACAATGAGCAGTTCTTC. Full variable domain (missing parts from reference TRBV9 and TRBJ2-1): DSGVTQTPKHLITATGQRVTLRCSPRSGDLSVYWYQQSLDQGLQFLIQYYNGEERAKGNILERFSAQQFPDLHSELNLSSLELGDSALYFCASSINPGGYNEQFFGPGTRLTVL.

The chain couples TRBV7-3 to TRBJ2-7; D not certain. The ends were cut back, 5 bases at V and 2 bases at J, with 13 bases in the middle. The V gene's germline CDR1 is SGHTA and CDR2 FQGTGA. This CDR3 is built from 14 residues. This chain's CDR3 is CASSSVWQTYEQYF. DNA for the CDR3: TGTGCCAGCAGCAGCGTATGGCAGACCTACGAGCAGTACTTC. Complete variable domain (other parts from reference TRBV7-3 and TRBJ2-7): GAGVSQTPSNKVTEKGKYVELRCDPISGHTALYWYRQSLGQGPEFLIYFQGTGAADDSGLPNDRFFAVRPEGSVSTLKIQRTERGDSAVYLCASSSVWQTYEQYFGPGTRLTVT.

The CDR3, as DNA: TGCAGCGTACAGGGGGGGTCCACCTACGAGCAGTACTTC. Translated: CSVQGGSTYEQYF. The chain joins TRBV29-1 to TRBJ2-7; D perhaps matches TRBD1 (8 bases). V lost 6 bases and J 2 bases, leaving 14 bases between the germline ends. The germline gives CDR1 SQVTM, CDR2 ANQGSEA. This CDR3 region has 13 residues.

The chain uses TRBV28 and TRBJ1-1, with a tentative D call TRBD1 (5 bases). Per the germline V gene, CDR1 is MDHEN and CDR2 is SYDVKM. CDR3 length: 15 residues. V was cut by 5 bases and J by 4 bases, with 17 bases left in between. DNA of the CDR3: TGTGCCAGCAGTCGACCCGACAGCCTCCTCACTGAAGCTTTCTTT. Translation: CASSRPDSLLTEAFF.

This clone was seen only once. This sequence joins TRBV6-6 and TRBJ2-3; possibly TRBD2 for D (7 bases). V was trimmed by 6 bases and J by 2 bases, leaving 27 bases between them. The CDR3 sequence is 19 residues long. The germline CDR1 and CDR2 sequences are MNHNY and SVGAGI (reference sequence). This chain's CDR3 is CASSYQRFGWGGNTDTQYF. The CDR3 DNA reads TGTGCCAGCAGCTACCAACGATTCGGATGGGGGGGCAACACAGATACGCAGTATTTT.

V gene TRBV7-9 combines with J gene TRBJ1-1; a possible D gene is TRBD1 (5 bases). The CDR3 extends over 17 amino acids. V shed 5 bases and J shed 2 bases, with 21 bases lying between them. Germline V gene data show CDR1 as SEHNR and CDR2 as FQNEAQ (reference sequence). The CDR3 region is CASSTGGRRLVNTEAFF. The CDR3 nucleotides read TGTGCCAGCAGCACAGGTGGACGCCGATTGGTAAACACTGAAGCTTTCTTT.

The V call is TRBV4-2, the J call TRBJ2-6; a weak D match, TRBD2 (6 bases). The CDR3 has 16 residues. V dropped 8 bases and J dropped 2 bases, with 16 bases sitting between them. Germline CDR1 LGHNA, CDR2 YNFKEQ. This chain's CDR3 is CASWPEGGAGANVLTF. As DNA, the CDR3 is TGTGCCAGCTGGCCGGAAGGAGGGGCTGGGGCCAACGTCCTGACTTTC.

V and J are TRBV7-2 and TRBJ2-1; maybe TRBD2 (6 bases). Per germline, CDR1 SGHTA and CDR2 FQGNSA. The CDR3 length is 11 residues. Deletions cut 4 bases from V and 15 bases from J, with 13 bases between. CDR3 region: CASSSTSIWFF. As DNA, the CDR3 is TGTGCCAGCAGCTCGACTAGTATCTGGTTCTTC.

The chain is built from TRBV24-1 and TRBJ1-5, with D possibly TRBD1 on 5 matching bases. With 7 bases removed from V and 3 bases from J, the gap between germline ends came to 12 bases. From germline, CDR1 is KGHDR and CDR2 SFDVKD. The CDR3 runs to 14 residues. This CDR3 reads CATSRRGDNQPQHF. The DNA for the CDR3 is TGTGCCACCAGCCGACGGGGGGACAATCAGCCCCAGCATTTT.

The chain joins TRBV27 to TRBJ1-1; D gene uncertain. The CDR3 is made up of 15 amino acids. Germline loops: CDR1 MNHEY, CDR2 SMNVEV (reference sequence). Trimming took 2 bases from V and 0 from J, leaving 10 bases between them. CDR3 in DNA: TGTGCCAGCAGTTTAAACCCGGGTCTGAACACTGAAGCTTTCTTT. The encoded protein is CASSLNPGLNTEAFF.

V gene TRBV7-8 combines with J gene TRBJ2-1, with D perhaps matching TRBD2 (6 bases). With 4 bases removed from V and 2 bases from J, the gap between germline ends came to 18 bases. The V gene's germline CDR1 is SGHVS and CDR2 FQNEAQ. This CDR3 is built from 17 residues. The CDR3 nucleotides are TGTGCCAGCAGCTCCCCCGGGGGAGTAGCCACCTACAATGAGCAGTTCTTC. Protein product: CASSSPGGVATYNEQFF.

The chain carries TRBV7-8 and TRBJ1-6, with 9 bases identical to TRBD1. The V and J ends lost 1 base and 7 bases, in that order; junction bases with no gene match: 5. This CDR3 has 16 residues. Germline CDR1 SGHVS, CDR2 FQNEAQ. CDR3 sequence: CASSLEGQGMNSPLHF. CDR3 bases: TGTGCCAGCAGCTTAGAGGGACAGGGTATGAATTCACCCCTCCACTTT.

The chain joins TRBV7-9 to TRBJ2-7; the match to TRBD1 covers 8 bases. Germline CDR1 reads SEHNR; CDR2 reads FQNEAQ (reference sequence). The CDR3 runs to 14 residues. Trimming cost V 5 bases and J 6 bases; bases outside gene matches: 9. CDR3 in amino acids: CASSTGTGNTEQYF. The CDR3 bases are TGTGCCAGCAGCACCGGGACAGGAAATACCGAGCAGTACTTC. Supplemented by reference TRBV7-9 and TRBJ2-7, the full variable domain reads DTGVSQNPRHKITKRGQNVTFRCDPISEHNRLYWYRQTLGQGPEFLTYFQNEAQLEKSRLLSDRFSAERPKGSFSTLEIQRTEQGDSAMYLCASSTGTGNTEQYFGPGTRLTVT.

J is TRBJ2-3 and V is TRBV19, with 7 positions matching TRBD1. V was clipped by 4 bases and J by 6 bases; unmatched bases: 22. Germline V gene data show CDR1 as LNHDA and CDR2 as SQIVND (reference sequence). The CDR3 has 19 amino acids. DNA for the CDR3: TGTGCCAGTAGTAATCCGGGACAGCCATTACTTAGTGGGTTGGATACGCAGTATTTT. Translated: CASSNPGQPLLSGLDTQYF.

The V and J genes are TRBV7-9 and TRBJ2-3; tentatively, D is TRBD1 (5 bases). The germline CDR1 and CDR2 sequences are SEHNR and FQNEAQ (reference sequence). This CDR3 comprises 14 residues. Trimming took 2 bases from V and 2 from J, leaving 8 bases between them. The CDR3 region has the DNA TGTGCCAGCAGCTTAACACAGGTCACAGATACGCAGTATTTT. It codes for CASSLTQVTDTQYF.

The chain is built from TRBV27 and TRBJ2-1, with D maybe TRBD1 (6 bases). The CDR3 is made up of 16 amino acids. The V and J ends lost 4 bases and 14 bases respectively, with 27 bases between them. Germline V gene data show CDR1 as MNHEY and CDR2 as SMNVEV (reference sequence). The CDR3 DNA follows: TGTGCCAGCAGTTCCCCCCGGGACAAGGATTTGAGGGGTGAGTTCTTC. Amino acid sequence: CASSSPRDKDLRGEFF.

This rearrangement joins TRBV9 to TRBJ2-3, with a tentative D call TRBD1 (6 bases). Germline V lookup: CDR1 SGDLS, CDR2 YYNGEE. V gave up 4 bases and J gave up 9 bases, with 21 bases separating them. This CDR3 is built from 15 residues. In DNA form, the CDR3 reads TGTGCCAGCAGCATGGCCGGGACACCGGTCGAAACGCAGTATTTT. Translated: CASSMAGTPVETQYF. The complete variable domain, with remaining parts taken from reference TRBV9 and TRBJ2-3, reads DSGVTQTPKHLITATGQRVTLRCSPRSGDLSVYWYQQSLDQGLQFLIQYYNGEERAKGNILERFSAQQFPDLHSELNLSSLELGDSALYFCASSMAGTPVETQYFGPGTRLTVL.

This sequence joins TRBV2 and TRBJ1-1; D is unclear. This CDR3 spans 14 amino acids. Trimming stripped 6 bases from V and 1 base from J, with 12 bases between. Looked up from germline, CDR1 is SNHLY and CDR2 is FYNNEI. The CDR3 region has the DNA TGTGCCAGCAGATTAGGACTTGAGAACACTGAAGCTTTCTTT. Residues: CASRLGLENTEAFF.